This T cell receptor (beta chain) stems from a study of T-cell reconstitution after alpha-beta-depleted transplantation in children. This clonotype was seen a few times. Germline-derived CDR1 and CDR2 are MDHEN and SYDVKM. Between the trimmed V and J ends, which lost 7 bases and 6 bases, there was a span of 13 bases. The CDR3 loop spans 12 amino acids. This sample's TCRbeta library carried unique molecular identifier barcodes. TCRdb reprocessed the PCR reads via MiXCR and lists one record per CDR3 protein. The profile shows roughly 610,000 distinct CDR3 sequences, approximately 10% of them singletons.

This sequence originates from a human donor who donated a stem cell graft to a child with acute myeloid leukemia. The chain joins TRBV28 to TRBJ2-7, with D perhaps TRBD2 (5 bases). Source: PBMCs from the stem cell graft donor, taken from the stem cell graft. CDR3 nucleotide sequence: TGTGCCAGCACTCTTTTCGAGGGCGAGCAGTACTTC. It specifies CASTLFEGEQYF.